This TCR beta chain was identified in a study of T cell responses to AZD1222 COVID-19 vaccine. Findings and caveats of the study: White British people made up most donors, females outnumbered males, and clonal diversity was possibly underestimated. Elevations in Spike-specific TCR breadth and depth followed administration of two AZD1222 doses.

Analyses pooled second doses at about 4 or about 12 weeks. The CDR3 length is 16 residues. Looked up from germline, CDR1 is LGHNA and CDR2 is YNFKEQ. Trimming removed 0 bases at V and 6 bases at J, with 15 bases between. This clone was counted once. Its target is not known. The repertoire was sequenced with immunoSEQ multiplex PCR; TCRdb's copy has only in-frame clones and lacks some. Here the sample spans 250,000 to 300,000 clones, almost 95% being singletons. The chain is built from TRBV4-2 and TRBJ2-1, with TRBD1 as a possible D gene (6 bases). This sequence was found in an adult who received the AZD1222 COVID-19 vaccine. The sequences come from peripheral blood, collected 28 days after the second AZD1222 dose. CDR3 sequence reads: CASSQEQGIFGNEQFF. The DNA for the CDR3 is TGTGCCAGCAGCCAAGAGCAGGGGATATTTGGCAATGAGCAGTTCTTC.